These 27 T cell receptor beta chains originate from one sample sequenced in a study of OX40 agonist ivuxolimab in advanced cancers. Using immunoSEQ multiplex PCR, the repertoire was profiled, and TCRdb retains in-frame clones only, with some absent. The table lists about 73,000 clones, 85% to 90% of them singletons. Material: CD4+ or CD8+ T cells sorted from blood, obtained in a trial of the OX40 agonist ivuxolimab. The source is an adult with an advanced solid tumor such as melanoma, head and neck, liver or kidney cancer.

The chain employs TRBV6-5 and TRBJ2-4; D gene ambiguous. The V and J ends lost 2 bases and 0 bases respectively, with 11 bases between them. This CDR3 has 16 residues. Germline CDR1 is MNHEY and CDR2 is SVGAGI. CDR3 protein: CASSYDSGLAKNIQYF. DNA of the CDR3: TGTGCCAGCAGTTACGATTCCGGGTTAGCCAAAAACATTCAGTACTTC.

The chain couples TRBV19 to TRBJ1-5; D perhaps matches TRBD1 (6 bases). Germline assignment: CDR1 LNHDA and CDR2 SQIVND (reference sequence). Trimming cost V 5 bases and J 3 bases, with 14 bases left between them. The CDR3 extends over 15 amino acids. In nucleotides, the CDR3 is TGTGCCAGTAGTCCCAAGGACAGCCTCAATCAGCCCCAGCATTTT. Its translation is CASSPKDSLNQPQHF.

The rearrangement joins TRBV6-5 to TRBJ1-2; tentative D call: TRBD1 (5 bases). Looked up from germline, CDR1 is MNHEY and CDR2 is SVGAGI. This CDR3 spans 15 amino acids. Deletions cut 2 bases from V and 3 bases from J, with 13 bases between. The CDR3 DNA follows: TGTGCCAGCAGTTACGAATCTGGGGGATACTATGGCTACACCTTC. It yields the protein CASSYESGGYYGYTF.

The rearrangement uses TRBV11-3 and TRBJ2-2, with 9 bases matching TRBD2. The germline V gene encodes CDR1 SGHNT and CDR2 YENEEA. The CDR3 contains 13 residues. V lost 4 bases and J lost 6; bases outside the gene matches: 0. CDR3 nucleotides: TGTGCCAGCAGCTCTAGCGGGGCCGGGGAGCTGTTTTTT. It codes for CASSSSGAGELFF.

The rearrangement uses TRBV5-4 and TRBJ2-1; 7 nucleotides align to TRBD2. The trim removed 0 bases at V and 4 bases at J, leaving 4 bases unmatched. Germline-derived CDR1 and CDR2 are SGHNT and YYREEE (reference sequence). The CDR3 is made up of 15 amino acids. For the CDR3, the DNA is TGTGCCAGCAGCTTGGATCCTAGCGGATACAATGAGCAGTTCTTC. As protein: CASSLDPSGYNEQFF. The full variable domain, with the rest looked up from reference TRBV5-4 and TRBJ2-1, is ETGVTQSPTHLIKTRGQQVTLRCSSQSGHNTVSWYQQALGQGPQFIFQYYREEENGRGNFPPRFSGLQFPNYSSELNVNALELDDSALYLCASSLDPSGYNEQFFGPGTRLTVL.

The chain combines TRBV5-6 with TRBJ2-7, with TRBD1 matching 10 bases. The CDR3 is 13 amino acids. Germline V gene sequence: CDR1 SGHDT, CDR2 YYEEEE. J gave up 5 bases and V 5 bases, and 4 bases lay outside the gene matches. The DNA of the CDR3 is TGTGCCAGCAGTCGGGACAGGGGAAACGAGCAGTACTTC. Its translation: CASSRDRGNEQYF.

This clone was observed a single time. The chain combines TRBV2 with TRBJ2-3; 7 positions agree with TRBD1. The CDR3 runs 14 residues. Losses at the gene ends were 6 bases for V and 2 bases for J; bases not matched to a gene: 5. CDR1 SNHLY and CDR2 FYNNEI come from the germline V gene. The CDR3 spells CASSPGQNTDTQYF. The DNA for the CDR3 is TGTGCCAGCAGCCCGGGACAGAACACAGATACGCAGTATTTT.

The chain recombines TRBV19 with TRBJ2-1; 13 positions agree with TRBD2. The CDR3 loop spans 16 amino acids. Germline V lookup: CDR1 LNHDA, CDR2 SQIVND (reference sequence). J gave up 10 bases and V 6 bases, and 12 bases lay outside the gene matches. In nucleotides, the CDR3 is TGTGCCAGTAGATATCCGGGACTAGCGGGGAAGGGGGAGCAGTTCTTC. Its translation is CASRYPGLAGKGEQFF.

This chain joins TRBV29-1 and TRBJ2-7, with D tentatively TRBD1 or TRBD2 (5 bases each). Germline V gene lookup returns CDR1 SQVTM and CDR2 ANQGSEA. The V end lost 6 bases, the J end lost 4 bases, and 22 bases lay between the germline ends. CDR3 length equals 15 residues. The CDR3 sequence is CSVNSFLWGSYEQYF. CDR3 nucleotides: TGCAGCGTGAACAGTTTCCTATGGGGGAGTTACGAGCAGTACTTC.

This sequence joins TRBV28 and TRBJ1-5, with TRBD1 matching 9 bases. The trim removed 10 bases at V and 4 bases at J, leaving 8 bases unmatched. This CDR3 has 14 residues. Germline V gene lookup returns CDR1 MDHEN and CDR2 SYDVKM. CDR3 bases: TGTGCCACTGAACAGGGGGCTTGGAATCAGCCCCAGCATTTT. It yields the protein CATEQGAWNQPQHF.

The V gene is TRBV5-6, the J gene TRBJ2-1; TRBD2 aligns across 9 bases. The CDR3 extends over 14 amino acids. CDR1 is SGHDT and CDR2 is YYEEEE in the germline V gene. V shed 4 bases, J shed 7 bases, and the junction held 6 bases outside the gene matches. The CDR3 is CASSRQLAGNEQFF. CDR3 in DNA: TGTGCCAGCAGCCGACAGCTAGCGGGAAATGAGCAGTTCTTC.

J is TRBJ2-2 and V is TRBV10-3, with unresolved D. V was pared by 3 bases and J by 0 bases, with 8 bases between. This CDR3 is built from 15 residues. The V gene's germline CDR1 is ENHRY and CDR2 SYGVKD. The CDR3 bases are TGTGCCATCAGTGAAGCGAGTGCGAACACCGGGGAGCTGTTTTTT. Amino acids: CAISEASANTGELFF.

The gene calls are TRBV11-3 and TRBJ2-2, with D perhaps TRBD2 (6 bases). Per germline, CDR1 SGHNT and CDR2 YENEEA. Trimming removed 8 bases at V and 5 bases at J, with 12 bases between. This CDR3 has 13 amino acids. CDR3 residues: CASYRDSTGELFF. The CDR3 nucleotides are TGTGCCAGCTACCGGGACTCAACCGGGGAGCTGTTTTTT.

The J gene is TRBJ2-7, the V gene TRBV11-3; D remains unclear. Trimming took off 2 bases at V and 5 bases at J, with 7 bases between the two ends. From germline, CDR1 is SGHNT and CDR2 YENEEA. The CDR3 contains 12 residues. CDR3 nucleotides: TGTGCCAGCAGCTTAAATCGAGACGAGCAGTACTTC. This codes for CASSLNRDEQYF.

This clone is a singleton in its sample. The chain carries TRBV5-8 and TRBJ1-1; D not certain. The CDR3 contains 14 residues. V was clipped by 7 bases and J by 1 base, with 14 bases between them. The germline gives CDR1 SGHTS, CDR2 YDEGEE. CDR3 bases: TGTGCCAGCCCGTCTGGATGGGGGAACACTGAAGCTTTCTTT. Translated: CASPSGWGNTEAFF.

This chain links TRBV18 with TRBJ2-7; D gene unclear. From germline, CDR1 is KGHSH and CDR2 LQKENI. The CDR3 runs 13 residues. V was trimmed by 3 bases and J by 3 bases, leaving 9 bases between them. CDR3 amino acids: CASSPAESYEQYF. The DNA for the CDR3 is TGTGCCAGCTCACCCGCGGAAAGCTACGAGCAGTACTTC.

V gene TRBV19 combines with J gene TRBJ2-7; 9 bases align to TRBD1. CDR1 and CDR2 from the germline V gene are LNHDA and SQIVND (reference sequence). The CDR3 is 14 residues long. J was trimmed by 4 bases and V by 9 bases; bases with no gene match: 10. CDR3 loop: CASRRGTGFYEQYF. The CDR3 DNA reads as TGTGCCAGCCGAAGGGGGACAGGGTTTTACGAGCAGTACTTC.

This sequence joins TRBV5-1 and TRBJ1-2; 9 bases fit TRBD1. Trimming at V came to 4 bases and at J to 8 bases, leaving 12 bases not matched to a gene. CDR3 size: 15 residues. Germline V gene sequence: CDR1 SGHRS, CDR2 YFSETQ. CDR3 residues: CASSMNTGGEGGYTF. CDR3 bases: TGCGCCAGCAGCATGAACACAGGGGGCGAGGGAGGCTACACCTTC.

This clone was detected only once. The genes are TRBV29-1 and TRBJ2-3, with 13 bases fitting TRBD2. Germline V gene sequence: CDR1 SQVTM, CDR2 ANQGSEA. CDR3 length: 16 residues. J gave up 5 bases and V 7 bases, and 12 bases lay outside the gene matches. The CDR3 spells CSAGRTSGRGGDTQYF. CDR3 nucleotide sequence: TGCAGCGCCGGAAGGACTAGCGGGAGAGGTGGAGATACGCAGTATTTT.

This chain uses TRBV7-3 with TRBJ2-6, with TRBD2 matching over 7 bases. J was trimmed by 4 bases and V by 5 bases; bases with no gene match: 5. Germline V lookup: CDR1 SGHTA, CDR2 FQGTGA. CDR3 size: 15 residues. CDR3 in amino acids: CASSPQGGGANVLTF. CDR3 DNA sequence: TGTGCCAGCAGCCCCCAGGGAGGGGGGGCCAACGTCCTGACTTTC.

This chain uses TRBV10-3 with TRBJ1-1; 7 bases fit TRBD1. Trimming removed 6 bases from V and 5 bases from J; junction bases left unmatched: 6. The germline V gene has CDR1 ENHRY and CDR2 SYGVKD. The length of the CDR3 is 13 residues. The CDR3 region has the DNA TGTGCCATCAGCCTGGGACAGCTGACTGAAGCTTTCTTT. Protein sequence: CAISLGQLTEAFF.

The table lists this clone with a count of one. The genes are TRBV5-1 and TRBJ1-1; 8 bases agree with TRBD1. Germline V gives CDR1 SGHRS, CDR2 YFSETQ. The CDR3 has 17 residues. V lost 4 bases to trimming and J lost 0 bases; unmatched junction nucleotides: 11. The CDR3 region has the DNA TGCGCCAGCAGCCCCCGGGACAGGTTTACTATGAACACTGAAGCTTTCTTT. Encoded protein: CASSPRDRFTMNTEAFF.

With regard to this clone: At one end, the junction sequence differs from germline, possibly due to a read error. The J gene is TRBJ1-4, the V gene TRBV10-1; 9 bases are a match to TRBD1. The CDR3 loop spans 13 amino acids. Germline assignment: CDR1 WNHNN and CDR2 SYGVQD (reference sequence). CDR3 loop: CARSDRGNEKLFF. CDR3 sequence (DNA): TGCGCCAGGAGTGACAGGGGGAATGAAAAACTGTTTTTT.

V gene TRBV5-6 combines with J gene TRBJ1-4; D remains ambiguous. The V gene lost 4 bases and the J gene lost 0 bases, with 7 bases spanning the gap. Germline CDR1 and CDR2: SGHDT and YYEEEE. The CDR3 spans 14 residues. The CDR3 nucleotides read TGTGCCAGCAGCCCCTATGCAACTAATGAAAAACTGTTTTTT. Amino acid sequence: CASSPYATNEKLFF. The complete variable domain, with remaining parts taken from reference TRBV5-6 and TRBJ1-4, reads DAGVTQSPTHLIKTRGQQVTLRCSPKSGHDTVSWYQQALGQGPQFIFQYYEEEERQRGNFPDRFSGHQFPNYSSELNVNALLLGDSALYLCASSPYATNEKLFFGSGTQLSVL.

This chain links TRBV18 with TRBJ2-2; D ambiguous. Trimming took off 0 bases at V and 6 bases at J, with 8 bases between the two ends. The CDR3 has 14 residues. CDR1 is KGHSH and CDR2 is LQKENI in the germline V gene. Here the CDR3 DNA reads TGTGCCAGCTCACCACCGACACCCCCCGGGGAGCTGTTTTTT. It codes for CASSPPTPPGELFF. Using reference TRBV18 and TRBJ2-2 for the parts outside the CDR3, the full variable domain is NAGVMQNPRHLVRRRGQEARLRCSPMKGHSHVYWYRQLPEEGLKFMVYLQKENIIDESGMPKERFSAEFPKEGPSILRIQQVVRGDSAAYFCASSPPTPPGELFFGEGSRLTVL.

The J gene is TRBJ1-5, the V gene TRBV10-3; D not resolved. The germline CDR1 and CDR2 sequences are ENHRY and SYGVKD. The CDR3 spans 15 residues. V gave up 2 bases and J gave up 5 bases, with 13 bases separating them. The CDR3 is CAISEELRMDQPQHF. The CDR3 DNA follows: TGTGCCATCAGTGAGGAGCTAAGGATGGATCAGCCCCAGCATTTT.

The J gene is TRBJ2-2, the V gene TRBV7-2; 9 nucleotides match TRBD2. Germline V CDR1 and CDR2: SGHTA, FQGNSA. The CDR3 loop spans 16 amino acids. J was trimmed by 7 bases and V by 5 bases; bases with no gene match: 11. CDR3 nucleotides: TGTGCCAGCAGCCTATTGGGACTAGCTCCTCTCGGGGAGCTGTTTTTT. Protein: CASSLLGLAPLGELFF.